A selection of T cell receptor beta chains follows, all from one sample in a study of shared clonotypes between healthy human individuals. Some clones are missing from TCRdb's copy, which holds only in-frame ones; the method was immunoSEQ multiplex PCR. This sample yields 1,400,000 or so clones, of which about 98.5% are seen a single time; approximately 0.38% belongs to the top ten. Input material: naive CD4+ T cells sorted from blood. These receptor sequences come from a man aged 25-45 years in good health. Both conserved end residues are trimmed from each CDR3.

len	v_gene	j_gene	CDR3aa
16	TRBV2	TRBJ1-3	ASSEVRAGGSTGNTIY
12	TRBV28	TRBJ1-2	ASSTPRSRYGYT
10	TRBV10-3	TRBJ2-7	AISEASSEQY
10	TRBV30	TRBJ1-4	ALGSTNEKLF
16	TRBV14	TRBJ2-3	ASSQVSRPAEGTDTQY
13	TRBV27	TRBJ1-2	ASSPRHVNGYGYT
10	TRBV19	TRBJ2-1	ASSFNYNEQF
12	TRBV5-1	TRBJ1-2	ASSPEAGGYGYT
12	TRBV25-1	TRBJ2-1	ASRTSGSRNEQF
11	TRBV19	TRBJ1-5	ATRDRGNQPQH
11	TRBV5-1	TRBJ1-2	ASSFGTSYGYT
13	TRBV6-1	TRBJ2-3	ASKGTPSSTDTQY
14	TRBV6-1	TRBJ2-7	ASSEASSGAGYEQY
13	TRBV5-5	TRBJ2-5	ASSPRVGLEETQY
13	TRBV25-1	TRBJ1-4	ASSESVGSVGKLF
15	TRBV18	TRBJ2-1	ASSPPLTSGRVPEQF
11	TRBV5-4	TRBJ1-2	ASSLVTDRGYT
11	TRBV27	TRBJ2-2	ASSFLNTGELF
13	TRBV30	TRBJ1-3	AWRWSDISGNTIY
12	TRBV28	TRBJ2-3	ASSRTGGGDTQY
13	TRBV19	TRBJ1-2	ASSIDHRASYGYT
12	TRBV9	TRBJ1-2	ASSVDRGGYGYT
12	TRBV28	TRBJ2-3	ASSHSGNRDTQY
11	TRBV29-1	TRBJ2-7	SVLGTVTYEQY
8	TRBV28	TRBJ2-7	ASRGVSED
16	TRBV7-6	TRBJ2-3	ASSLGWPSGMRADTQY
11	TRBV7-9	TRBJ2-3	ASSLGRLDTQY
11	TRBV7-2	TRBJ2-3	ASSQGSTDTQY
13	TRBV4-1	TRBJ2-7	ASSHTSGGTYEQY
16	TRBV5-1	TRBJ2-1	ASSSLSGAGMSYNEQF
11	TRBV5-1	TRBJ1-3	ASGWASGNTIY
13	TRBV7-8	TRBJ2-7	ASSRRPVASYEQY
14	TRBV28	TRBJ1-5	ASRPSGVGLNQPQH
10	TRBV2	TRBJ1-5	ASRESNQPQH